These 21 T cell receptor beta chains originate from one sample sequenced in a study of blood T cell repertoires in COVID-19. This table comes from immunoSEQ multiplex PCR, and its TCRdb copy is limited to in-frame clones, with some not included. The table includes nearly 200,000 clones, around nine tenths detected once. The sequenced sample consisted of peripheral blood. These receptors were collected from a woman between 40 and 55 years old who had recovered from COVID-19.

The chain is built from TRBV28 and TRBJ2-7; TRBD2 aligns across 16 bases. The V gene's germline CDR1 is MDHEN and CDR2 SYDVKM. This CDR3 has 16 amino acids. J gave up 6 bases and V 6 bases, and 8 bases lay outside the gene matches. Here the CDR3 reads CASSPGLAGGPGEQYF. CDR3 DNA: TGTGCCAGCAGCCCGGGACTAGCGGGAGGGCCTGGCGAGCAGTACTTC. Full variable domain (missing parts from reference TRBV28 and TRBJ2-7): DVKVTQSSRYLVKRTGEKVFLECVQDMDHENMFWYRQDPGLGLRLIYFSYDVKMKEKGDIPEGYSVSREKKERFSLILESASTNQTSMYLCASSPGLAGGPGEQYFGPGTRLTVT.

This clone was observed a handful of times. This chain links TRBV28 with TRBJ1-5; 10 bases match TRBD1. The CDR3 consists of 20 residues. V lost 5 bases, J lost 2 bases, and 18 bases stayed unmatched. Germline CDR1 and CDR2: MDHEN and SYDVKM. CDR3 residues: CASSRRDRGPIFIGNQPQHF. The CDR3 nucleotides are TGTGCCAGCAGTCGACGAGACAGGGGGCCAATATTTATCGGCAATCAGCCCCAGCATTTT.

This chain links TRBV28 with TRBJ1-6, with D possibly being TRBD1 (5 bases). In germline, CDR1 is MDHEN, CDR2 SYDVKM. The germline V and J ends were trimmed by 3 bases and 9 bases, with 12 bases remaining between them. The CDR3 length is 14 residues. CDR3 nucleotides: TGTGCCAGCAGTTTGGGGGGTATAAGTTCACCCCTCCACTTT. Encoded protein: CASSLGGISSPLHF.

This clone was counted many times. Other DNA sequences within the sample encode an identical CDR3. The rearrangement joins TRBV19 to TRBJ2-1; 13 nucleotides align to TRBD2. Germline V CDR1 and CDR2: LNHDA, SQIVND (reference sequence). The J segment lost 8 bases and the V segment lost 4 bases, leaving 5 bases of the junction unmatched. The CDR3 is 15 amino acids. CDR3 residues: CASSRTSGSYDEQFF. CDR3 nucleotides: TGTGCCAGTAGTAGGACTAGCGGGAGCTATGATGAGCAGTTCTTC.

The CDR3 protein is CASSLTGTTEAFF. CDR3 DNA sequence: TGTGCCAGCAGTTTGACAGGGACCACTGAAGCTTTCTTT. The chain links TRBV28 to TRBJ1-1; TRBD1 aligns across 7 bases. V was pared by 3 bases and J by 4 bases, with 2 bases of the junction left unmatched. There are 13 residues in the CDR3. Germline CDR1 and CDR2: MDHEN and SYDVKM.

For this clone: Other DNA sequences in the sample encode the same CDR3. CDR3 sequence (DNA): TGCGCCAGCAGCTTGGGACAGGGAGCGGCAGATACGCAGTATTTT. Translation: CASSLGQGAADTQYF. J is TRBJ2-3 and V is TRBV5-1; 7 bases are shared with TRBD1. Germline V gene lookup returns CDR1 SGHRS and CDR2 YFSETQ. Trimming cost V 0 bases and J 4 bases; bases outside gene matches: 5. This CDR3 is 15 amino acids long.

V gene TRBV6-4 combines with J gene TRBJ2-1; 10 nucleotides match TRBD2. Germline-derived CDR1 and CDR2 are MRHNA and SNTAGT. Germline trimming cut 0 bases from V and 6 bases from J; bases unmatched to any gene: 2. The CDR3 spans 15 residues. CDR3 protein: CASSDSTSGPNEQFF. The CDR3, as DNA: TGTGCCAGCAGTGACTCGACTAGCGGGCCCAATGAGCAGTTCTTC.

The gene calls are TRBV21-1 and TRBJ1-3. TRBV21-1 constitutes a pseudogene. The CDR3 has 17 amino acids. This chain's CDR3 is CASSKAALRATGNTIYF. CDR3 sequence (DNA): TGTGCCAGCAGCAAAGCCGCTTTGAGGGCCACTGGAAACACCATATATTTT.

This chain uses TRBV10-3 with TRBJ1-1; 10 nucleotides align to TRBD1. With 6 bases clipped from V and 11 bases from J, the junction kept 6 bases outside the gene matches. This CDR3 spans 12 amino acids. Germline CDR1 is ENHRY and CDR2 is SYGVKD. The CDR3: CAIRGTGEGAFF. The CDR3 nucleotides read TGTGCCATCAGAGGGACAGGGGAGGGGGCTTTCTTT.

The chain has TRBV7-2 and TRBJ2-7; TRBD1 matches 8 bases. The CDR3 runs 14 residues. The V gene end was trimmed by 3 bases and the J gene end by 2 bases; junction bases not matched to a gene: 3. Germline V lookup: CDR1 SGHTA, CDR2 FQGNSA. DNA of the CDR3: TGTGCCAGCAGCTTTGACAGGGGACCCTACGAGCAGTACTTC. Translated, it gives CASSFDRGPYEQYF.

The genes are TRBV7-6 and TRBJ2-7, with 16 bases lining up with TRBD2. V was pared by 5 bases and J by 5 bases, with 12 bases of the junction left unmatched. This CDR3 comprises 18 residues. Per germline, CDR1 SGHVS and CDR2 FNYEAQ. For the CDR3, the DNA is TGTGCCAGCAGCCCGGGACTAGCGGGAGGGTTAATAGTAGACGAGCAGTACTTC. It is translated as CASSPGLAGGLIVDEQYF.

This sequence joins TRBV3-1 (or the pseudogene TRBV3-2) and TRBJ1-1; 7 bases fit TRBD1. The V segment lost 6 bases and the J segment 4 bases; nucleotides outside the gene matches: 5. Germline CDR1 reads LGHDT; CDR2 reads YNNKEL (reference sequence). This CDR3 has 13 amino acids. CDR3 in amino acids: CASRQNRGTEAFF. CDR3 nucleotides: TGTGCCAGCAGACAAAACAGGGGCACTGAAGCTTTCTTT.

The chain combines TRBV7-3 with TRBJ2-3, with D perhaps TRBD1 (5 bases). Germline V gene data show CDR1 as SGHTA and CDR2 as FQGTGA. The CDR3 extends over 15 amino acids. The ends were cut back, 0 bases at V and 3 bases at J, with 10 bases in the middle. The CDR3: CASSLTGDRTDTQYF. In DNA form, the CDR3 reads TGTGCCAGCAGCTTAACAGGGGATCGGACAGATACGCAGTATTTT. The full variable domain, completed using reference TRBV7-3 and TRBJ2-3, is GAGVSQTPSNKVTEKGKYVELRCDPISGHTALYWYRQSLGQGPEFLIYFQGTGAADDSGLPNDRFFAVRPEGSVSTLKIQRTERGDSAVYLCASSLTGDRTDTQYFGPGTRLTVL.

The chain joins TRBV6-5 to TRBJ2-7; D call uncertain. This CDR3 spans 12 amino acids. Germline values: CDR1 MNHEY, CDR2 SVGAGI. V was cut by 4 bases and J by 0 bases, with 4 bases left in between. The CDR3: CASSSSSYEQYF. For the CDR3, the DNA is TGTGCCAGCAGTTCTTCCTCCTACGAGCAGTACTTC.

CDR3 residues: CASSAPGQGYGYTF. CDR3 bases: TGTGCCAGCAGTGCCCCGGGACAGGGCTATGGCTACACCTTC. The chain is built from TRBV28 and TRBJ1-2; TRBD1 matches 9 bases. Trimming removed 5 bases from V and 4 bases from J; junction bases left unmatched: 5. CDR1 is MDHEN and CDR2 is SYDVKM in the germline V gene. The CDR3 spans 14 residues.

V usage is TRBV5-6 and J usage is TRBJ2-2, with 11 bases lining up with TRBD1. The CDR3 extends over 15 amino acids. The ends lost 2 bases at V and 5 bases at J; junction bases unmatched: 2. Germline V gene data show CDR1 as SGHDT and CDR2 as YYEEEE. The CDR3 nucleotides are TGTGCCAGCAGCTTTTGGGACAGGGGGACCGGGGAGCTGTTTTTT. This gives the protein CASSFWDRGTGELFF.

The chain joins TRBV5-1 to TRBJ1-1, with D perhaps TRBD1 (5 bases). Deletions cut 3 bases from V and 1 base from J, with 10 bases between. The CDR3 is made up of 14 amino acids. Germline loops: CDR1 SGHRS, CDR2 YFSETQ. CDR3 sequence: CASSWGRRNTEAFF. In DNA, the CDR3 is TGCGCCAGCAGCTGGGGCAGGAGGAACACTGAAGCTTTCTTT.

This clone was observed a single time. V usage is TRBV5-4 and J usage is TRBJ2-3; 8 nucleotides match TRBD2. The CDR3 loop spans 14 amino acids. The V gene's germline CDR1 is SGHNT and CDR2 YYREEE (reference sequence). V was clipped by 4 bases and J by 4 bases; unmatched bases: 5. CDR3 in DNA: TGTGCCAGCAGCGCCAGCGGGAGCGCAGATACGCAGTATTTT. This gives the protein CASSASGSADTQYF.

The V call is TRBV10-3, the J call TRBJ2-1; 9 bases are shared with TRBD1. This CDR3 is 17 amino acids long. Germline lookup yields CDR1 ENHRY and CDR2 SYGVKD. J gave up 2 bases and V 2 bases, and 7 bases lay outside the gene matches. CDR3 region: CAISERWGQGPYNEQFF. CDR3 nucleotides: TGTGCCATCAGTGAGCGTTGGGGACAGGGACCCTACAATGAGCAGTTCTTC.

V gene TRBV4-2 combines with J gene TRBJ1-2; 9 bases are shared with TRBD1. The V gene's germline CDR1 is LGHNA and CDR2 YNFKEQ. CDR3 length: 15 residues. The ends lost 1 base at V and 4 bases at J; junction bases unmatched: 4. The CDR3 sequence: CASSQGTGEGYGYTF. DNA for the CDR3: TGTGCCAGCAGCCAAGGGACAGGGGAAGGCTATGGCTACACCTTC.

This sequence joins TRBV7-9 and TRBJ2-7, with 8 bases fitting TRBD2. After removal of 7 bases from V and 4 bases from J, the junction contained 12 bases not matched to a gene. The germline V gene encodes CDR1 SEHNR and CDR2 FQNEAQ (reference sequence). This CDR3 is built from 15 residues. The CDR3 sequence is CASTPSGTSRYEQYF. The CDR3 coding sequence is TGTGCCAGCACCCCCTCCGGGACTAGTAGGTACGAGCAGTACTTC.